What follows are 15 T cell receptor beta chains derived from one specimen sequenced in a study of blood T cell repertoires in COVID-19. Clones were read by immunoSEQ multiplex PCR, and TCRdb kept only the in-frame ones, dropping some. The sample lists tens of thousands of clones, 89% seen once, with roughly 5% in the top ten. The sequenced sample consisted of peripheral blood. These TCRs come from a man aged 55 to 70 with COVID-19, enrolled during active disease.

The table lists this clone with a count of one. The V and J genes are TRBV6-5 and TRBJ2-7; D is undetermined. CDR3 length: 11 amino acids. V dropped 6 bases and J dropped 5 bases, with 8 bases sitting between them. CDR1 is MNHEY and CDR2 is SVGAGI in the germline V gene. The CDR3, as DNA: TGTGCCAGCAGGAGCGTTAACGAGCAGTACTTC. Protein product: CASRSVNEQYF.

V and J are TRBV5-4 and TRBJ2-3; 8 positions match TRBD1. The CDR3 consists of 16 residues. J was trimmed by 4 bases and V by 4 bases; bases with no gene match: 11. CDR1 is SGHNT and CDR2 is YYREEE in the germline V gene (reference sequence). CDR3 sequence: CASSLNPGQASDTQYF. The CDR3 DNA sequence: TGTGCCAGCAGCCTAAACCCGGGACAGGCCTCAGATACGCAGTATTTT.

V gene TRBV12-3 or TRBV12-4 combines with J gene TRBJ1-2; no reliable D call. Deletions cut 5 bases from V and 8 bases from J, with 12 bases between. The CDR3 has 12 amino acids. CDR3 residues: CASSITGNGYTF. CDR3 sequence (DNA): TGTGCCAGCAGTATAACGGGAAACGGCTACACCTTC.

This clone came up once. The chain couples TRBV7-2 to TRBJ2-7, with D possibly matching TRBD1 (5 bases). Germline V gene lookup returns CDR1 SGHTA and CDR2 FQGNSA. V dropped 3 bases and J dropped 4 bases, with 7 bases sitting between them. The CDR3 contains 12 residues. The CDR3, as DNA: TGTGCCAGCAGCTTGGGGCGTTACGAGCAGTACTTC. Its protein product is CASSLGRYEQYF.

The rearrangement links TRBV19 to TRBJ2-1, with no clear D. The germline CDR1 and CDR2 sequences are LNHDA and SQIVND (reference sequence). The CDR3 loop spans 12 amino acids. The V end was cut by 6 bases, the J end by 1 base, with 4 bases between. The CDR3 spells CASSRSYNEQFF. The CDR3 DNA follows: TGTGCCAGTAGCAGATCCTACAATGAGCAGTTCTTC.

The V and J genes are TRBV28 and TRBJ2-1, with 9 bases identical to TRBD2. The germline V gene encodes CDR1 MDHEN and CDR2 SYDVKM. The J segment lost 6 bases and the V segment lost 5 bases, leaving 5 bases of the junction unmatched. The CDR3 has 14 residues. The CDR3 here is CASSRSGSRNEQFF. The CDR3 coding sequence is TGTGCCAGCAGTCGTAGCGGGAGTCGCAATGAGCAGTTCTTC.

This chain uses TRBV5-1 with TRBJ1-4; TRBD1 aligns across 8 bases. This CDR3 contains 17 residues. Germline loops: CDR1 SGHRS, CDR2 YFSETQ. After removal of 3 bases from V and 2 bases from J, the junction contained 9 bases not matched to a gene. The CDR3 reads CASSSGQAGGTNEKLFF. CDR3 nucleotide sequence: TGCGCCAGCAGCTCGGGACAGGCCGGTGGGACTAATGAAAAACTGTTTTTT.

This chain links TRBV7-2 with TRBJ1-5; tentative D call: TRBD1 (5 bases). Looked up from germline, CDR1 is SGHTA and CDR2 is FQGNSA. Trimming shortened V by 7 bases and J by 7 bases, and 14 bases separated the two germline ends. The CDR3 covers 13 residues. This CDR3 is CASTPPEGQPQHF. CDR3 in DNA: TGTGCCAGCACTCCCCCGGAGGGGCAGCCCCAGCATTTT.

CDR3 DNA: TGTGCTAGTGTCCCTTTCGATTGGGACAGGGTCCACGAGCAGTACTTC. Translating gives CASVPFDWDRVHEQYF. V gene TRBV12-5 combines with J gene TRBJ2-7; 9 bases match TRBD1. V was pared by 7 bases and J by 5 bases, with 15 bases of the junction left unmatched. The CDR3 spans 16 residues. CDR1 LGHNT and CDR2 FRNRAP come from the germline V gene.

The V gene is TRBV10-2, the J gene TRBJ2-1; D call uncertain. V lost 3 bases to trimming and J lost 2 bases, with 11 bases between them. Germline CDR1 WSHSY, CDR2 SAAADI. The CDR3 loop spans 15 amino acids. The CDR3 DNA follows: TGCGCCAGCAGTGACCCTAGAGACGCCTACAATGAGCAGTTCTTC. Translated, it gives CASSDPRDAYNEQFF.

V usage is TRBV7-8 and J usage is TRBJ2-1; TRBD1 matches 9 bases. Germline-derived CDR1 and CDR2 are SGHVS and FQNEAQ. The CDR3 consists of 16 residues. The V segment lost 7 bases and the J segment 4 bases; nucleotides outside the gene matches: 11. The CDR3 DNA sequence: TGTGCCAGCATCGCCGCCGGGACAGGGCCATACAATGAGCAGTTCTTC. It specifies CASIAAGTGPYNEQFF.

The J gene is TRBJ1-5, the V gene TRBV18; 7 positions match TRBD1. CDR1 and CDR2 from the germline V gene are KGHSH and LQKENI. V lost 4 bases and J lost 5; bases outside the gene matches: 8. The CDR3 consists of 15 residues. The CDR3: CASSRSTGRDQPQHF. The CDR3 nucleotides read TGTGCCAGCTCACGATCGACAGGGCGGGATCAGCCCCAGCATTTT.

The chain combines TRBV11-3 with TRBJ1-1, with D uncertain. Germline V CDR1 and CDR2: SGHNT, YENEEA. V lost 6 bases and J 0 bases, leaving 11 bases between the germline ends. The CDR3 extends over 14 amino acids. The CDR3 nucleotides read TGTGCCAGCAGTTCTAGCCCCATGAACACTGAAGCTTTCTTT. Its protein is CASSSSPMNTEAFF.

V usage is TRBV13 and J usage is TRBJ2-1; the match to TRBD2 covers 10 bases. CDR3 length: 14 residues. J lost 7 bases, V lost 5 bases, and 5 bases had no gene match. Per the germline V gene, CDR1 is PRHDT and CDR2 is FYEKMQ (reference sequence). The CDR3 DNA reads as TGTGCCAGCAGCCCCGGACTAGCGGCAAATGAGCAGTTCTTC. It translates to CASSPGLAANEQFF.

The chain couples TRBV29-1 to TRBJ2-4, with D tentatively TRBD1 (6 bases). V lost 5 bases and J 6 bases, leaving 11 bases between the germline ends. Germline values: CDR1 SQVTM, CDR2 ANQGSEA. This CDR3 has 12 residues. The CDR3, as DNA: TGCAGCGTTCCGGGCAGGGGAAACATTCAGTACTTC. Protein: CSVPGRGNIQYF.